A selection of T cell receptor beta chains follows, all from one sample in a study of beta chain bispecific antibodies for T cell cancers. These TCRs' antigens remain unknown. TCRdb ran MiXCR on the 5' RACE reads and lists one entry per CDR3 protein. There are about 20,000 distinct CDR3 sequences in the sample; just over 2% occur only once, and 5.2% lies in the top ten. The starting material was healthy donor T cells cultured with leukemia cells, obtained from a culture containing a bispecific antibody targeting TCR Vbeta12. Receptors originate from a human donor in good health. Some clones in this sample may be carry-over from other donors' samples. Both conserved end residues are part of each CDR3. Fields, in order: J gene, clone size, V gene, D gene, CDR3 protein, CDR3 DNA. D genes are given only for firm matches. Clone size is not always given. Where it is, it says once, few, many or a class for expanded clones.

TRBJ1-2 many TRBV18 - CASSPLEAGPHVYGYTF TGTGCCAGCTCACCACTCGAAGCCGGCCCCCACGTCTATGGCTACACCTTC
TRBJ2-7 medium-sized TRBV7-6 TRBD1 CASSYGQGTYEQYF TGTGCCAGCAGCTACGGACAGGGCACCTACGAGCAGTACTTC
TRBJ2-1 - TRBV5-1 - CASSRRGCDNEQFF TGCGCCAGCAGCAGACGGGGGTGTGACAATGAGCAGTTCTTC
TRBJ2-3 few TRBV5-4 TRBD2 CASSSPSGGLDTQYF TGTGCCAGCAGCTCCCCTAGCGGGGGTCTGGATACGCAGTATTTT
TRBJ1-1 many TRBV19 - CASREILRDTNTEAFF TGTGCCAGTAGGGAAATCCTCCGGGACACGAACACTGAAGCTTTCTTT
TRBJ2-1 many TRBV15 TRBD2 CATSRRSGGDEQFF TGTGCCACCAGCCGTCGTAGTGGGGGGGATGAGCAGTTCTTC
TRBJ1-2 - TRBV18 - CASSPSRGSNYGYTF TGTGCCAGCTCACCTTCTAGGGGCAGTAACTATGGCTACACCTTC
TRBJ2-2 many TRBV6-1 - CASSEAPLGNTGELFF TGTGCCAGCAGTGAAGCGCCCTTGGGGAACACCGGGGAGCTGTTTTTT
TRBJ2-2 - TRBV20-1 - CSANKEYTGELFF TGCAGTGCTAATAAAGAGTACACCGGGGAGCTGTTTTTT
TRBJ2-3 many TRBV28 TRBD2 CASSRPSGGEKNTQYF TGTGCCAGCAGCCGTCCTAGCGGGGGGGAAAAAAATACGCAGTATTTT
TRBJ2-5 many TRBV11-3 - CASSLGGARETQYF TGTGCCAGCAGCTTAGGAGGGGCCAGGGAGACCCAGTACTTC
TRBJ2-5 many TRBV12-3/TRBV12-4 TRBD2 CASSRILAGGETQYF TGTGCCAGCAGTCGGATTCTAGCGGGAGGAGAGACCCAGTACTTC
TRBJ2-7 few TRBV2 - CASREQGIDSYEQYF TGTGCCAGCAGGGAACAGGGTATCGACTCCTACGAGCAGTACTTC
TRBJ2-7 many TRBV20-1 - CSARPLNSTSIPYEQYF TGCAGTGCTAGACCGCTGAACTCGACTAGTATTCCCTACGAGCAGTACTTC
TRBJ1-2 many TRBV9 - CASSVSGSPNYGYTF TGTGCCAGCAGCGTATCGGGGAGTCCTAACTATGGCTACACCTTC
TRBJ2-7 many TRBV20-1 - CSAPDASYEQYF TGCAGTGCACCGGACGCTTCCTACGAGCAGTACTTC
TRBJ2-3 few TRBV19 - CASNFGGSSTDTQYF TGTGCCAGTAATTTTGGGGGTTCCTCCACAGATACGCAGTATTTT
TRBJ2-7 many TRBV5-8 TRBD1 CASSLVRDRGYEQYF TGTGCCAGCAGCTTGGTCCGGGACAGGGGTTACGAGCAGTACTTC
TRBJ1-2 many TRBV10-3 TRBD1 CAIRETGSGYTF TGTGCCATCAGGGAGACAGGGAGTGGCTACACCTTC
TRBJ1-3 few TRBV20-1 - CSARAVTPGNTIYF TGCAGTGCTAGAGCCGTAACGCCTGGAAACACCATATATTTT
TRBJ1-1 many TRBV6-5 - CASSPDATGNTEAFF TGTGCCAGCAGTCCCGATGCGACAGGGAACACTGAAGCTTTCTTT
TRBJ2-5 many TRBV7-8 - CASSLGPAGETQYF TGTGCCAGCAGCTTAGGCCCGGCGGGAGAGACCCAGTACTTC
TRBJ1-1 many TRBV19 - CASADYPPYTEAFF TGTGCCAGTGCGGACTACCCGCCTTACACTGAAGCTTTCTTT
TRBJ1-1 many TRBV10-3 TRBD1 CAISATGTGNTEAFF TGTGCCATCAGTGCTACCGGGACAGGGAACACTGAAGCTTTCTTT
TRBJ2-2 many TRBV7-3 - CASSLQPGANTGELFF TGTGCCAGCAGCTTACAGCCAGGAGCGAACACCGGGGAGCTGTTTTTT
TRBJ2-2 many TRBV3-1 TRBD1 CASSPTGGTGVRFHNTGELFF TGTGCCAGCAGCCCAACGGGTGGGACAGGGGTGAGGTTTCATAACACCGGGGAGCTGTTTTTT
TRBJ2-1 many TRBV5-1 TRBD2 CASSLALAGSYNEQFF TGCGCCAGCAGCTTAGCCCTAGCGGGGTCCTACAATGAGCAGTTCTTC
TRBJ2-2 many TRBV29-1 - CSVEGGSGELFF TGCAGCGTTGAAGGGGGATCCGGGGAGCTGTTTTTT
TRBJ2-7 many TRBV7-2 - CASSVYGAPEGEQYF TGTGCCAGCAGCGTTTACGGGGCCCCCGAAGGCGAGCAGTACTTC
TRBJ2-6 many TRBV27 - CASSLSGANVLTF TGTGCCAGCAGTTTATCCGGGGCCAACGTCCTGACTTTC
TRBJ2-7 many TRBV27 TRBD2 CASSLLGLAYEQYF TGTGCCAGCAGTTTATTGGGACTAGCCTACGAGCAGTACTTC
TRBJ1-5 many TRBV6-1 - CASSEWAGSNQPQHF TGTGCCAGCAGTGAATGGGCAGGTAGCAATCAGCCCCAGCATTTT
TRBJ1-2 few TRBV7-2 TRBD1 CASSLGQERGRGYGYTF TGTGCCAGCAGCTTAGGGCAAGAAAGGGGGCGCGGCTATGGCTACACCTTC
TRBJ2-7 many TRBV4-1 TRBD1 CASSQATGTYEQYF TGCGCCAGCAGCCAGGCGACAGGGACCTACGAGCAGTACTTC
TRBJ2-3 many TRBV3-1 TRBD2 CASSSLAGGPTDTQYF TGTGCCAGCAGCTCTCTAGCGGGGGGGCCAACAGATACGCAGTATTTT
TRBJ2-1 many TRBV29-1 - CSVQWGASYNEQFF TGCAGCGTTCAATGGGGAGCCTCCTACAATGAGCAGTTCTTC
TRBJ1-2 many TRBV11-2 - CASSPVGGYGYTF TGTGCCAGCAGCCCTGTAGGGGGCTATGGCTACACCTTC
TRBJ1-2 many TRBV19 - CASSTGTLNGYTF TGTGCCAGTAGTACCGGGACCCTCAATGGCTACACCTTC
TRBJ1-1 many TRBV29-1 - CSVVTSTSPEAFF TGCAGCGTTGTAACTTCCACCTCTCCTGAAGCTTTCTTT
TRBJ2-3 many TRBV28 TRBD2 CASSSWVSGKSTDTQYF TGTGCCAGCAGTTCTTGGGTTAGCGGGAAAAGCACAGATACGCAGTATTTT
TRBJ2-1 many TRBV2 - CASRYLSNEQFF TGTGCCAGCAGATATCTTAGCAATGAGCAGTTCTTC